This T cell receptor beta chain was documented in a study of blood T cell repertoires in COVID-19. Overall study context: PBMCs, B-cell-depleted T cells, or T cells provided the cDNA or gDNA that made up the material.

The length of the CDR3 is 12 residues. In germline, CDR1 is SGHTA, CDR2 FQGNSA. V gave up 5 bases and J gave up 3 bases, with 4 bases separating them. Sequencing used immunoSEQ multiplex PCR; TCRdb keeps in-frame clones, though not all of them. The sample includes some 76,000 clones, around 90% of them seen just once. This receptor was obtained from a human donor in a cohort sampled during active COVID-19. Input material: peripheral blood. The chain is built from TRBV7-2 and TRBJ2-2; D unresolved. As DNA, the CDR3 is TGTGCCAGCAGCCCTTACACCGGGGAGCTGTTTTTT. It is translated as CASSPYTGELFF.